A single sample gave rise to the 18 T cell receptor beta chains below, sequenced in a study of T-cell reconstitution after alpha-beta-depleted transplantation in children. Unique molecular identifiers were incorporated into the prepared TCRbeta library. MiXCR, applied by TCRdb to the PCR reads, yields one record per CDR3 protein. The profile shows more than 200,000 distinct CDR3 sequences, roughly 24% of them singletons. Sample: PBMCs, taken before TCRalphabeta/CD19-depleted stem cell transplant. Receptor source: a girl under 10 years old with Fanconi anemia, due to receive a stem cell transplant.

Note on this clonotype: Germline is not matched at one junction end, which may reflect a read error. The chain employs TRBV12-3 or TRBV12-4 and TRBJ1-3; D gene unclear. There are 13 residues in the CDR3. CDR3 coding DNA: TGTGCCAGCAGTAAAGGACCTGGAAACACCATACATTTT. This encodes CASSKGPGNTIHF.

This clonotype was observed at least ten times. The J gene is TRBJ2-1, the V gene TRBV12-3 or TRBV12-4; D possibly uses TRBD1 or TRBD2 (6 bases each). V lost 3 bases, J lost 9 bases, and 18 bases lay in between. The CDR3 covers 15 residues. CDR3 bases: TGTGCCAGCAGTTTGGGAGGACAGCCGAGCAGTGAGCAGTTCTTC. Its translation: CASSLGGQPSSEQFF.

This clonotype was detected many times. This chain links TRBV29-1 with TRBJ2-5; no clear D gene. The germline gives CDR1 SQVTM, CDR2 ANQGSEA. This CDR3 region has 11 residues. Between the trimmed V and J ends, which lost 4 bases and 3 bases, there was a span of 6 bases. The CDR3 loop reads CSVGHKETQYF. The CDR3 bases are TGCAGCGTTGGTCACAAAGAGACCCAGTACTTC.

This sequence joins TRBV20-1 and TRBJ2-3; D might be TRBD2 (6 bases). The CDR3 is 15 amino acids. With 0 bases removed from V and 2 bases from J, the gap between germline ends came to 12 bases. The V gene's germline CDR1 is DFQATT and CDR2 SNEGSKA (reference sequence). CDR3 residues: CSARDLRGTTDTQYF. Here the CDR3 DNA reads TGCAGTGCTAGAGATCTGCGGGGTACCACAGATACGCAGTATTTT.

This clonotype was seen ten or more times. The chain uses TRBV12-3 or TRBV12-4 and TRBJ2-7; D not certain. V was trimmed by 10 bases and J by 2 bases, leaving 15 bases between them. The CDR3 length is 13 residues. The CDR3 sequence: CATSSDVTYEQYF. The CDR3 bases are TGTGCCACCTCTTCGGATGTGACCTACGAGCAGTACTTC.

This clonotype was counted at least ten times. V and J are TRBV6-1 and TRBJ1-2; TRBD1 aligns across 11 bases. Germline assignment: CDR1 MNHNS and CDR2 SASEGT. This CDR3 spans 15 amino acids. V shed 5 bases and J 1 base; nucleotides not matched to a gene: 3. CDR3: CASSRTGGGNYGYTF. The CDR3 bases are TGTGCCAGCAGTCGGACAGGGGGCGGTAACTATGGCTACACCTTC.

The CDR3 bases are TGCGCCAGCAGCCCTATACAACAGGGAGCGGGAGGCTACACCTTC. Protein product: CASSPIQQGAGGYTF. This sequence joins TRBV5-1 and TRBJ1-2; D is possibly TRBD1 (6 bases). The CDR3 is 15 amino acids. Germline V gene lookup returns CDR1 SGHRS and CDR2 YFSETQ. The V end was cut by 4 bases, the J end by 8 bases, with 21 bases between.

V usage is TRBV2 and J usage is TRBJ2-7; 9 bases map to TRBD1. The CDR3 runs 16 residues. V shed 8 bases, J shed 0 bases, and the junction held 11 bases outside the gene matches. CDR1 is SNHLY, CDR2 FYNNEI, per germline. The CDR3 coding sequence is TGTGCCAGCTTCCAAAAGGGGACAGGGAGCTCCTACGAGCAGTACTTC. Translating it yields CASFQKGTGSSYEQYF. Full variable domain (rest looked up from reference TRBV2 and TRBJ2-7): EPEVTQTPSHQVTQMGQEVILRCVPISNHLYFYWYRQILGQKVEFLVSFYNNEISEKSEIFDDQFSVERPDGSNFTLKIRSTKLEDSAMYFCASFQKGTGSSYEQYFGPGTRLTVT.

Ten or more counts support this clonotype. The genes are TRBV12-3 or TRBV12-4 and TRBJ2-5, with 9 bases aligning to TRBD2. After removal of 4 bases from V and 5 bases from J, the junction contained 11 bases not matched to a gene. The CDR3 is 16 residues long. The CDR3 DNA sequence: TGTGCCAGCAGTTCGCCCGGGACTAGCTGGCTCGAGACCCAGTACTTC. This codes for CASSSPGTSWLETQYF.

This clonotype came up many times. The rearrangement joins TRBV2 to TRBJ2-1; D may be TRBD1 (9 bases). Trimming removed 11 bases from V and 0 bases from J, with 26 bases in between. The length of the CDR3 is 18 residues. CDR1 is SNHLY and CDR2 is FYNNEI in the germline V gene. The CDR3 DNA reads TGTGCCGGGCGTCGGACAGGGGATAGCGGGATCTCCTACAATGAGCAGTTCTTC. This sequence encodes CAGRRTGDSGISYNEQFF.

This clonotype was found many times. V usage is TRBV18 and J usage is TRBJ2-7, with 10 bases that match TRBD2. This CDR3 has 14 residues. V was pared by 2 bases and J by 4 bases, with 2 bases of the junction left unmatched. Germline CDR1 is KGHSH and CDR2 is LQKENI. The CDR3: CASSPGTSVYEQYF. The CDR3 bases are TGTGCCAGCTCACCAGGGACTAGCGTGTACGAGCAGTACTTC.

The V call is TRBV25-1, the J call TRBJ2-7; D not resolved. Per germline, CDR1 MGHDK and CDR2 SYGVNS. The CDR3 length is 11 residues. The V end was cut by 3 bases, the J end by 6 bases, with 6 bases between. DNA for the CDR3: TGTGCCAGCAGTGAGGGAACCGAGCAGTACTTC. Encoded protein: CASSEGTEQYF.

In this sample, this clonotype turned up a few times. The chain uses TRBV20-1 and TRBJ2-3, with 12 bases matching TRBD2. J lost 3 bases, V lost 4 bases, and 2 bases had no gene match. CDR3 size: 14 residues. Germline CDR1 reads DFQATT; CDR2 reads SNEGSKA (reference sequence). The CDR3: CSATGTSGTDTQYF. The CDR3, as DNA: TGCAGTGCTACCGGGACTAGCGGGACAGATACGCAGTATTTT.

This clonotype was seen ten or more times. V usage is TRBV6-6 and J usage is TRBJ2-3; D is ambiguous. This CDR3 contains 13 residues. Germline CDR1 is MNHNY and CDR2 is SVGAGI (reference sequence). V was cut by 0 bases and J by 10 bases, with 11 bases left in between. CDR3 sequence: CASSYSTLFSQYF. In nucleotides, the CDR3 is TGTGCCAGCAGTTACTCGACCCTCTTTTCGCAGTATTTT.

CDR3 sequence reads: CSVEIRTSWYDVEQYF. The CDR3 DNA is TGCAGCGTTGAAATCCGGACAAGTTGGTACGACGTCGAGCAGTACTTC. The chain has TRBV29-1 and TRBJ2-7, with D maybe TRBD1 (5 bases). The CDR3 covers 16 residues. V was clipped by 2 bases and J by 6 bases, with 23 bases between them. CDR1 is SQVTM, CDR2 ANQGSEA, per germline.

The chain uses TRBV20-1 and TRBJ2-7; 10 bases line up with TRBD2. With 4 bases clipped from V and 3 bases from J, the junction kept 6 bases outside the gene matches. CDR1 and CDR2 (germline): DFQATT, SNEGSKA (reference sequence). This CDR3 region has 14 residues. In DNA, the CDR3 is TGCAGTGCTACCGGGACTAGCGTCAACTACGAGCAGTACTTC. Translation: CSATGTSVNYEQYF.

This clonotype was recorded once. The chain combines TRBV20-1 with TRBJ1-2; D uncertain. Germline CDR1 DFQATT, CDR2 SNEGSKA (reference sequence). Trimming removed 3 bases at V and 2 bases at J, with 7 bases between. This CDR3 is built from 12 residues. CDR3 in amino acids: CSASGENYGYTF. CDR3 bases: TGCAGTGCTAGCGGGGAGAACTATGGCTACACCTTC.

This clonotype was seen repeatedly, ten times or more. The CDR3 is CSAQIPGQVSYEQYF. The CDR3 DNA is TGCAGCGCGCAGATACCGGGACAGGTCTCCTACGAGCAGTACTTC. The chain has TRBV29-1 and TRBJ2-7, with 8 positions matching TRBD1. The CDR3 totals 15 residues. Per germline, CDR1 SQVTM and CDR2 ANQGSEA. The V and J ends lost 7 bases and 0 bases, in that order; junction bases with no gene match: 11.